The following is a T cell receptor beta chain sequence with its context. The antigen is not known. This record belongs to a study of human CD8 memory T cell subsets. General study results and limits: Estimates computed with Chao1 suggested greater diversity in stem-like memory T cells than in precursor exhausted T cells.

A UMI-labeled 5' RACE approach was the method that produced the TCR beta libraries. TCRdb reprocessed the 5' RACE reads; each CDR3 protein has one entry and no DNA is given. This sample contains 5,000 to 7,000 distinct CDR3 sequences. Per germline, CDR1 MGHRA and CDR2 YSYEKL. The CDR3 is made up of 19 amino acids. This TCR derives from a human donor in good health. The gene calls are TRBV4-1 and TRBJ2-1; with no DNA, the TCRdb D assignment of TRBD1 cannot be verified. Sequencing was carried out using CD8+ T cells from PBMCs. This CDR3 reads CASSQAAGGGRPGNNEQFF.